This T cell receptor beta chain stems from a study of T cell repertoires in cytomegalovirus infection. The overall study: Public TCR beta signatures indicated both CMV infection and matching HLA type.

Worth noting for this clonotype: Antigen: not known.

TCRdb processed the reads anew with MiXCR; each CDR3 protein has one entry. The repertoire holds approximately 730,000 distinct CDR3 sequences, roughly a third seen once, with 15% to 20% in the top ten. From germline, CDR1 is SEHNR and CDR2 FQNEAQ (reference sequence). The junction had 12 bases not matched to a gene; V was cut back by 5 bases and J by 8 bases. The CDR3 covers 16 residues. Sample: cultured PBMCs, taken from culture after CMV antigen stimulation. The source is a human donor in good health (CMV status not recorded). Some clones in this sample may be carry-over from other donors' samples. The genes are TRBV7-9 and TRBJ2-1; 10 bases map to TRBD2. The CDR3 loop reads CASSPTLAGVIDEQFF. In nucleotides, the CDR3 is TGTGCCAGCAGCCCAACTCTAGCGGGGGTAATAGATGAGCAGTTCTTC.